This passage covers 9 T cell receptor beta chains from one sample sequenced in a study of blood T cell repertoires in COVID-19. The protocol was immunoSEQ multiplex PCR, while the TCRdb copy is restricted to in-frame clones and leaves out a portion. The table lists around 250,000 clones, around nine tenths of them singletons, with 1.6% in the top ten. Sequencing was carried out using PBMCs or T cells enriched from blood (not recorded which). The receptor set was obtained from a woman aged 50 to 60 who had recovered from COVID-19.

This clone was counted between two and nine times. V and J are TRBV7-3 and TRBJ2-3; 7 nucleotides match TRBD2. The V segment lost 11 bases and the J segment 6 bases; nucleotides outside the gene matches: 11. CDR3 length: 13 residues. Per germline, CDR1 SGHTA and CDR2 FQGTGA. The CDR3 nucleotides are TGTGCCGGAATCGCGGGGGAATTGGATACGCAGTATTTT. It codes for CAGIAGELDTQYF. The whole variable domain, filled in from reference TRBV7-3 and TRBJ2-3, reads GAGVSQTPSNKVTEKGKYVELRCDPISGHTALYWYRQSLGQGPEFLIYFQGTGAADDSGLPNDRFFAVRPEGSVSTLKIQRTERGDSAVYLCAGIAGELDTQYFGPGTRLTVL.

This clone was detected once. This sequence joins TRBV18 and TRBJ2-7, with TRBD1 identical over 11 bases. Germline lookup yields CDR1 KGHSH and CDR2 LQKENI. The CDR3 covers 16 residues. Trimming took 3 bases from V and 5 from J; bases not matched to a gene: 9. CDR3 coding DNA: TGTGCCAGCTCACCCGGCCGGGACAGGGGGATCGACGAGCAGTACTTC. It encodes CASSPGRDRGIDEQYF.

The CDR3 loop is CASIVSVISYEQYF. The DNA for the CDR3 is TGTGCCAGCATAGTAAGCGTAATCAGCTACGAGCAGTACTTC. V and J are TRBV2 and TRBJ2-7; D is unclear. The CDR3 loop spans 14 amino acids. Trimming took 7 bases from V and 3 from J, leaving 16 bases between them. The germline gives CDR1 SNHLY, CDR2 FYNNEI.

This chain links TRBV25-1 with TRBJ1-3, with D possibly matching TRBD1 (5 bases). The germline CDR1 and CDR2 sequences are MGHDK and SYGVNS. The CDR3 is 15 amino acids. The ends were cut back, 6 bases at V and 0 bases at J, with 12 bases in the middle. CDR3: CASSNPGLSGNTIYF. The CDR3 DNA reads TGTGCCAGCAGCAACCCAGGGCTCTCTGGAAACACCATATATTTT.

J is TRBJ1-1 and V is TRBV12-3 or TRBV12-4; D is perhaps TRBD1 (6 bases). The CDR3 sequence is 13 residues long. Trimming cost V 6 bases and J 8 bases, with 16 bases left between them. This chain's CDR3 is CASRPKQGLEAFF. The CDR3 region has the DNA TGTGCCAGCAGGCCAAAACAGGGCCTCGAAGCTTTCTTT.

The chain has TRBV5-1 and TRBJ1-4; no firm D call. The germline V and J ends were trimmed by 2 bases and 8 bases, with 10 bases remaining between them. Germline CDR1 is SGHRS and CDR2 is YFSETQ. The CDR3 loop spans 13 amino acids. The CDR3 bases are TGCGCCAGCAGCTTCGAAGGGAGGGAAAAACTGTTTTTT. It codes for CASSFEGREKLFF.

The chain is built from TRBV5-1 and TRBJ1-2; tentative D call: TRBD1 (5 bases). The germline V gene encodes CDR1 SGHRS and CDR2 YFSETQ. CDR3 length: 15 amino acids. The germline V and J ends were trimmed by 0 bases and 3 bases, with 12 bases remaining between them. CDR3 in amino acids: CASSLALGQYYGYTF. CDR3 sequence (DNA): TGCGCCAGCAGCTTGGCCTTGGGGCAGTACTATGGCTACACCTTC.

CDR3 region: CASSQQLRTSGRTYEQYF. CDR3 bases: TGTGCCAGCAGCCAACAACTAAGAACTAGCGGGAGAACCTACGAGCAGTACTTC. The chain combines TRBV4-2 with TRBJ2-7; 11 bases line up with TRBD2. There are 18 residues in the CDR3. Germline CDR1 and CDR2: LGHNA and YNFKEQ. After removal of 2 bases from V and 2 bases from J, the junction contained 11 bases not matched to a gene.

The CDR3 loop reads CSVERTAGGRGTQYF. For the CDR3, the DNA is TGCAGCGTTGAGCGGACAGCGGGAGGCCGGGGTACGCAGTATTTT. The J gene is TRBJ2-3, the V gene TRBV29-1, with 9 bases that match TRBD2. CDR3 length equals 15 residues. With 3 bases clipped from V and 8 bases from J, the junction kept 12 bases outside the gene matches. Per the germline V gene, CDR1 is SQVTM and CDR2 is ANQGSEA.